The 17 T cell receptor beta chains reported below all come from one sample, sequenced in a study of naive CD8 T cells in extremely preterm neonates. The assay was immunoSEQ multiplex PCR, and TCRdb's table has in-frame clones only and misses some. Of over 6,500 clones in the sample, 95% to 98% were seen once. The sample consisted of naive CD8+ T cells from blood. The source is a human donor in good health.

The V call is TRBV28, the J call TRBJ1-1, with 12 positions matching TRBD1. Per the germline V gene, CDR1 is MDHEN and CDR2 is SYDVKM. The trim removed 4 bases at V and 7 bases at J, leaving 7 bases unmatched. The CDR3 covers 15 residues. CDR3 DNA: TGTGCCAGCAGTTCCCGGGACAGGGGGCACAGTGAAGCTTTCTTT. Translated: CASSSRDRGHSEAFF.

The chain combines TRBV11-2 with TRBJ2-7; TRBD1 agrees at 9 bases. The J segment lost 1 base and the V segment lost 5 bases, leaving 3 bases of the junction unmatched. Germline V lookup: CDR1 SGHAT, CDR2 FQNNGV. The CDR3 sequence is 14 residues long. Here the CDR3 DNA reads TGTGCCAGCAGCGAGGGGACAGGGTCCTACGAGCAGTACTTC. Translation: CASSEGTGSYEQYF.

Notes on this clone: Compared with germline, one end of the junction differs, possibly owing to a read error. V and J are TRBV7-9 and TRBJ2-1; no reliable D call. Germline CDR1 reads SEHNR; CDR2 reads FQNEAQ (reference sequence). CDR3 length: 17 amino acids. CDR3 bases: TGTGCCAGCAGCTCCCCTTTTATAGACTTCTCCGACAATGAGCAGTTCTTC. The encoded protein is CASSSPFIDFSDNEQFF.

Only one count was recorded for this clone. The chain joins TRBV30 to TRBJ1-2; a weak D match, TRBD1 (6 bases). The ends were cut back, 3 bases at V and 7 bases at J, with 15 bases in the middle. CDR1 and CDR2 (germline): GTSNPN, SVGIG (reference sequence). CDR3 size: 13 residues. The CDR3 loop is CAWSQGRGGGYTF. The CDR3 coding sequence is TGTGCCTGGAGCCAGGGGCGTGGGGGTGGCTACACCTTC. The full variable domain, rest sourced from reference TRBV30 and TRBJ1-2, is SQTIHQWPATLVQPVGSPLSLECTVEGTSNPNLYWYRQAAGRGLQLLFYSVGIGQISSEVPQNLSASRPQDRQFILSSKKLLLSDSGFYLCAWSQGRGGGYTFGSGTRLTVV.

The CDR3 nucleotides read TGTGCCAGCAGCTTCGGGTGGGACAGGGGGGAGGCTGAAGCTTTCTTT. This sequence encodes CASSFGWDRGEAEAFF. The chain combines TRBV7-9 with TRBJ1-1, with 11 bases matching TRBD1. Looked up from germline, CDR1 is SEHNR and CDR2 is FQNEAQ (reference sequence). The V segment lost 3 bases and the J segment 6 bases; nucleotides outside the gene matches: 9. This CDR3 has 16 residues.

This CDR3 is CASSGTSGVYNEQFF. The CDR3 DNA reads TGTGCCAGCAGCGGGACTAGCGGGGTTTACAATGAGCAGTTCTTC. The V call is TRBV9, the J call TRBJ2-1; the match to TRBD2 covers 12 bases. In germline, CDR1 is SGDLS, CDR2 YYNGEE. Trimming at V came to 3 bases and at J to 4 bases, leaving 2 bases not matched to a gene. The CDR3 is made up of 15 amino acids. Supplemented by reference TRBV9 and TRBJ2-1, the full variable domain reads DSGVTQTPKHLITATGQRVTLRCSPRSGDLSVYWYQQSLDQGLQFLIQYYNGEERAKGNILERFSAQQFPDLHSELNLSSLELGDSALYFCASSGTSGVYNEQFFGPGTRLTVL.

The chain combines TRBV29-1 with TRBJ2-3, with TRBD2 matching 16 bases. J was trimmed by 5 bases and V by 7 bases; bases with no gene match: 9. The CDR3 covers 16 residues. CDR1 is SQVTM, CDR2 ANQGSEA, per germline. This CDR3 reads CSAQGLAGGPGDTQYF. The CDR3 region has the DNA TGCAGCGCGCAGGGACTAGCGGGAGGGCCGGGAGATACGCAGTATTTT.

The J gene is TRBJ2-5, the V gene TRBV29-1; D is ambiguous. V lost 5 bases and J lost 5, with 6 bases in between. Germline CDR1 SQVTM, CDR2 ANQGSEA. This CDR3 comprises 10 residues. CDR3 in amino acids: CSVTMETQYF. The CDR3 nucleotides are TGCAGCGTTACTATGGAGACCCAGTACTTC.

V usage is TRBV7-9 and J usage is TRBJ1-2; D uncertain. The germline gives CDR1 SEHNR, CDR2 FQNEAQ (reference sequence). V was trimmed by 0 bases and J by 6 bases, leaving 8 bases between them. This CDR3 is 13 amino acids long. Written as DNA, the CDR3 is TGTGCCAGCAGCTTAGCCCAGACACATGGCTACACCTTC. Translation gives CASSLAQTHGYTF. The full variable domain, in which reference TRBV7-9 and TRBJ1-2 provide the parts outside the CDR3, is DTGVSQNPRHKITKRGQNVTFRCDPISEHNRLYWYRQTLGQGPEFLTYFQNEAQLEKSRLLSDRFSAERPKGSFSTLEIQRTEQGDSAMYLCASSLAQTHGYTFGSGTRLTVV.

V and J are TRBV7-7 and TRBJ2-2, with a possible D match to TRBD1 (8 bases). Germline values: CDR1 SSHAT, CDR2 FNYEAQ (reference sequence). Trimming removed 5 bases at V and 0 bases at J, with 16 bases between. This CDR3 has 17 amino acids. CDR3 sequence: CASSQGAGAANTGELFF. The DNA for the CDR3 is TGTGCCAGCAGCCAGGGGGCGGGGGCTGCGAACACCGGGGAGCTGTTTTTT.

The chain has TRBV27 and TRBJ1-2; 9 nucleotides line up with TRBD1. This CDR3 is 15 amino acids long. J was trimmed by 4 bases and V by 5 bases; bases with no gene match: 8. Germline lookup yields CDR1 MNHEY and CDR2 SMNVEV (reference sequence). The CDR3 bases are TGTGCCAGCAGTGCACCGGGACAGGGCTTCTATGGCTACACCTTC. This codes for CASSAPGQGFYGYTF.

The genes are TRBV15 and TRBJ2-1, with TRBD2 matching 13 bases. V lost 5 bases and J lost 6; bases outside the gene matches: 4. The CDR3 runs to 15 residues. Germline lookup yields CDR1 LNHNV and CDR2 YYDKDF (reference sequence). CDR3 sequence reads: CATSPRTSGSNEQFF. The CDR3 region has the DNA TGTGCCACCAGCCCGAGGACTAGCGGGAGCAATGAGCAGTTCTTC.

This clone was found once. The V call is TRBV13, the J call TRBJ1-3, with 10 bases lining up with TRBD1. Per germline, CDR1 PRHDT and CDR2 FYEKMQ (reference sequence). The ends lost 7 bases at V and 2 bases at J; junction bases unmatched: 2. The length of the CDR3 is 14 residues. CDR3 protein: CASTGQGAGNTIYF. The CDR3 nucleotides read TGTGCCAGCACCGGACAGGGGGCTGGAAACACCATATATTTT.

The chain combines TRBV11-1 with TRBJ1-1; possibly TRBD1 for D (6 bases). The CDR3 consists of 14 residues. Trimming removed 4 bases from V and 1 base from J, with 10 bases in between. CDR1 and CDR2 from the germline V gene are SGHAT and FQDESV (reference sequence). The CDR3 loop is CASSSRDKNTEAFF. The DNA for the CDR3 is TGTGCCAGCAGCTCCCGGGACAAGAACACTGAAGCTTTCTTT. Using reference TRBV11-1 and TRBJ1-1 for the parts outside the CDR3, the full variable domain is EAEVAQSPRYKITEKSQAVAFWCDPISGHATLYWYRQILGQGPELLVQFQDESVVDDSQLPKDRFSAERLKGVDSTLKIQPAELGDSAMYLCASSSRDKNTEAFFGQGTRLTVV.

V is TRBV19 and J is TRBJ2-5; D not resolved. The CDR3 is 15 residues long. Germline-derived CDR1 and CDR2 are LNHDA and SQIVND (reference sequence). V was pared by 5 bases and J by 5 bases, with 18 bases between. The DNA for the CDR3 is TGTGCCAGTAGTGCCCGATCAATCTCAGCGGAGACCCAGTACTTC. Residues: CASSARSISAETQYF.

J is TRBJ1-5 and V is TRBV28, with D possibly being TRBD1 (5 bases). The CDR3 consists of 14 residues. V gave up 4 bases and J gave up 4 bases, with 11 bases separating them. Germline CDR1 and CDR2: MDHEN and SYDVKM. The CDR3 DNA is TGTGCCAGCAGTTCTGGACGGGGGAATCAGCCCCAGCATTTT. This translates into CASSSGRGNQPQHF.

A word on this clone: The junction shows a germline mismatch at one end, possibly a read error. This chain uses TRBV5-1 with TRBJ1-4; 7 bases map to TRBD1. The CDR3 is made up of 14 amino acids. Germline V gene sequence: CDR1 SGHRS, CDR2 YFSETQ. The CDR3 coding sequence is TGCGCCAGCGGCTTGTCAGGGGGGTTAGAAAAACTGTTTTTT. It specifies CASGLSGGLEKLFF.